Here is one T cell receptor beta chain with its context. The sample is drawn from a study of blood T cell repertoires in COVID-19. For the study at large: Samples representing acute and convalescent COVID-19 were sourced from the United States, Italy and Spain. Sample material is recorded as cDNA or gDNA derived from T cells, B-cell-depleted T cells, or PBMCs.

Study processing details: Researchers report that nucleated cell counts were estimated from reference gene primer amplification. Generated by immunoSEQ multiplex PCR, the TCRdb table keeps only in-frame clones and is missing some. V, J and clone size are those of that table, while D and trimming were read from the DNA. The sample has fewer than 500,000 clones; around 84% are singletons. Sequencing used peripheral blood. This clonotype was obtained from a human donor with acute or convalescent COVID-19. The donor label of this sample is uncertain.

DNA of the CDR3: TGCAGCGCTCGCGAGCTCCAAGAGACCCAGTACTTC. Its translation is CSARELQETQYF. The chain has TRBV29-1 and TRBJ2-5; no firm D call. CDR3 length: 12 residues. Trimming stripped 7 bases from V and 1 base from J, with 10 bases between. The germline V gene encodes CDR1 SQVTM and CDR2 ANQGSEA. Complete variable domain (other parts from reference TRBV29-1 and TRBJ2-5): SAVISQKPSRDICQRGTSLTIQCQVDSQVTMMFWYRQQPGQSLTLIATANQGSEATYESGFVIDKFPISRPNLTFSTLTVSNMSPEDSSIYLCSARELQETQYFGPGTRLLVL.